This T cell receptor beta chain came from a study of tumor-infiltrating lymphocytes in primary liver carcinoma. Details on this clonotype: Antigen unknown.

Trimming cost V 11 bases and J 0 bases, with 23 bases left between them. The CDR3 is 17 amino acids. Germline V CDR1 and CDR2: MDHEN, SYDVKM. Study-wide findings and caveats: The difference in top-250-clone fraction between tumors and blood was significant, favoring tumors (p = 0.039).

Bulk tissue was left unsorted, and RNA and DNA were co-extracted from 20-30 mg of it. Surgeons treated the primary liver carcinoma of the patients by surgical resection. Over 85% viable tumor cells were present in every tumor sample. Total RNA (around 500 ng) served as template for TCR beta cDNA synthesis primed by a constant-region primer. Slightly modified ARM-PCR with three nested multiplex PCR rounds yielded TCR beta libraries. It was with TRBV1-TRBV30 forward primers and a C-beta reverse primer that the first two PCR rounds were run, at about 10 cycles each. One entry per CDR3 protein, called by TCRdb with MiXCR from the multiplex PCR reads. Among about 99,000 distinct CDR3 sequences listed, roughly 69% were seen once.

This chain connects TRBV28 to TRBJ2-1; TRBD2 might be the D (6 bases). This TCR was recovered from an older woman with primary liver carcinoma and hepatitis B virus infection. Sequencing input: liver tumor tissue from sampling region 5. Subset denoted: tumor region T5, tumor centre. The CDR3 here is CARNLGTFVFSYNEQFF. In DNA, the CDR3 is TGTGCCCGCAATTTAGGGACTTTTGTCTTCTCCTACAATGAGCAGTTCTTC.